The clone carrying this TCR beta chain was seen more than once but under ten times. This specimen comes from a study of patients and donors after allogeneic stem cell transplantation. V gave up 3 bases and J gave up 7 bases; unmatched junction bases: 10. Germline-derived CDR1 and CDR2 are LGHNA and YNFKEQ. The CDR3 has 16 residues. TCRdb called the RT-PCR reads again in MiXCR, with one record for every CDR3 protein. The data hold about 960,000 distinct CDR3 sequences, with approximately 18% observed a single time. The sequence was obtained from a human donor who was either an allogeneic HSCT recipient or a stem cell or donor lymphocyte infusion donor (not recorded which). It is not recorded whose cells these are; they may come from a transplant donor. Sequenced material: blood, either unsorted or a sorted T cell fraction (not recorded which). V and J are TRBV4-2 and TRBJ1-4, with 8 bases aligning to TRBD1. The CDR3 spells CASSQEPRTGSEKLFF. CDR3 DNA sequence: TGTGCCAGCAGCCAGGAACCGAGGACAGGGAGTGAAAAACTGTTTTTT.